A single sample gave rise to the 23 T cell receptor beta chains below, sequenced in a study of Ad26.COV2.S vaccination and SARS-CoV-2 variants. Treatment here: roughly 18 received Ad26.COV2.S at low or high dose, single or two shots; several received placebo; per-sample allocation not given. Each sample was drawn 63 days after the first injection (of vaccine or placebo). TCRdb's copy holds only in-frame clones and misses some; the assay was immunoSEQ multiplex PCR. This repertoire shows roughly 350,000 clones, roughly 90% found once; its top ten account for 6.4%. The sample consisted of peripheral blood, taken in a trial of Ad26.COV2.S vaccine versus placebo. Receptors originate from a person aged 18-60 years who received the Ad26.COV2.S COVID-19 vaccine or a placebo.

The count of this clone is one. This chain connects TRBV12-5 to TRBJ2-1, with D uncertain. Trimming took 3 bases from V and 7 from J, leaving 4 bases between them. The CDR3 is 11 amino acids. CDR1 and CDR2 from the germline V gene are LGHNT and FRNRAP. CDR3 sequence: CASGFLNEQFF. The DNA for the CDR3 is TGTGCTAGTGGTTTTCTAAATGAGCAGTTCTTC.

The chain is built from TRBV29-1 and TRBJ2-2; 9 positions agree with TRBD1. CDR3 length equals 16 residues. Germline assignment: CDR1 SQVTM and CDR2 ANQGSEA. Trimming cost V 3 bases and J 0 bases; bases outside gene matches: 5. CDR3 nucleotide sequence: TGCAGCGTTGAGAGGGACAGGGCCACGAACACCGGGGAGCTGTTTTTT. Amino acids: CSVERDRATNTGELFF.

This clone was counted once. The chain couples TRBV7-2 to TRBJ2-1; 10 positions agree with TRBD2. The germline V gene encodes CDR1 SGHTA and CDR2 FQGNSA. Losses at the gene ends were 2 bases for V and 7 bases for J; bases not matched to a gene: 2. This CDR3 has 14 amino acids. The CDR3 region is CASSLRTSGNEQFF. CDR3 DNA sequence: TGTGCCAGCAGCTTACGGACTAGCGGAAATGAGCAGTTCTTC.

This chain links TRBV11-2 with TRBJ2-4; D gene uncertain. The germline V gene has CDR1 SGHAT and CDR2 FQNNGV. The CDR3 loop spans 15 amino acids. V was shortened by 4 bases and J by 0 bases, with 10 bases between the two germline ends. The CDR3 coding sequence is TGTGCCAGCAGCTCTGTATCTATAGCCAAAAACATTCAGTACTTC. It codes for CASSSVSIAKNIQYF.

The chain links TRBV28 to TRBJ1-1; D perhaps matches TRBD1 (5 bases). Trimming left V 5 bases short and J 1 base short, with 17 bases between. Germline CDR1 MDHEN, CDR2 SYDVKM. CDR3 length equals 16 residues. The DNA of the CDR3 is TGTGCCAGCAGTCTAGATGTTGGGGGATCGAACACTGAAGCTTTCTTT. Translation: CASSLDVGGSNTEAFF.

The J gene is TRBJ2-7, the V gene TRBV6-2 or TRBV6-3; 7 positions agree with TRBD1. This CDR3 has 15 residues. The V and J ends lost 4 bases and 2 bases, in that order; junction bases with no gene match: 8. Germline V gene sequence: CDR1 MNHEY, CDR2 SVGEGT. CDR3 residues: CASSSPGQLTYEQYF. CDR3 nucleotides: TGTGCCAGCAGTTCGCCGGGACAGCTAACCTACGAGCAGTACTTC.

The gene calls are TRBV18 and TRBJ2-7, with D possibly matching TRBD2 (6 bases). Trimming cost V 3 bases and J 2 bases, with 11 bases left between them. The CDR3 is 14 amino acids. Germline CDR1 is KGHSH and CDR2 is LQKENI. CDR3 sequence reads: CASSPGLVAYEQYF. In nucleotides, the CDR3 is TGTGCCAGCTCACCGGGACTGGTCGCCTACGAGCAGTACTTC.

The V and J genes are TRBV18 and TRBJ2-7; 8 bases are a match to TRBD1. CDR3 length: 14 residues. Germline V gene data show CDR1 as KGHSH and CDR2 as LQKENI. V lost 2 bases to trimming and J lost 6 bases; unmatched junction nucleotides: 6. CDR3 DNA sequence: TGTGCCAGCTCACCAGGGGGACAGGTTGTCGAGCAGTACTTC. Amino acid sequence: CASSPGGQVVEQYF.

The chain employs TRBV5-1 and TRBJ1-1; D remains unclear. Germline V gene sequence: CDR1 SGHRS, CDR2 YFSETQ. The CDR3 contains 15 residues. V was trimmed by 1 base and J by 0 bases, leaving 10 bases between them. The CDR3 is CASSLFRGLNTEAFF. For the CDR3, the DNA is TGCGCCAGCAGCTTGTTCCGGGGATTGAACACTGAAGCTTTCTTT.

This rearrangement joins TRBV27 to TRBJ1-5; 7 bases match TRBD1. The CDR3 contains 15 residues. The V gene's germline CDR1 is MNHEY and CDR2 SMNVEV (reference sequence). Losses at the gene ends were 3 bases for V and 4 bases for J; bases not matched to a gene: 6. The chain's CDR3 is CASSFLGTENQPQHF. In DNA form, the CDR3 reads TGTGCCAGCAGTTTCCTAGGGACAGAGAATCAGCCCCAGCATTTT.

This chain uses TRBV11-2 with TRBJ1-2, with 10 bases aligning to TRBD1. This CDR3 comprises 15 residues. CDR1 is SGHAT, CDR2 FQNNGV, per germline. V dropped 0 bases and J dropped 7; count of bases not matched to a gene: 5. CDR3 nucleotide sequence: TGTGCCAGCAGCTTAGAACCGGGACAGGGGTCTGGCTACACCTTC. As protein: CASSLEPGQGSGYTF.

The chain employs TRBV12-3 or TRBV12-4 and TRBJ1-1; D is undetermined. V lost 7 bases to trimming and J lost 0 bases, with 9 bases between them. The CDR3 contains 13 residues. CDR3: CASTHRLNTEAFF. DNA for the CDR3: TGTGCCAGCACCCACCGGTTGAACACTGAAGCTTTCTTT.

V usage is TRBV27 and J usage is TRBJ1-1, with D perhaps TRBD1 (5 bases). V lost 2 bases, J lost 1 base, and 8 bases lay in between. CDR1 is MNHEY, CDR2 SMNVEV, per germline (reference sequence). The CDR3 is 14 residues long. CDR3 DNA: TGTGCCAGCAGTTTAGGGGGAGGGAACACTGAAGCTTTCTTT. It codes for CASSLGGGNTEAFF.

The chain links TRBV5-1 to TRBJ1-1; D might be TRBD1 (5 bases). The CDR3 consists of 15 residues. Trimming took 3 bases from V and 0 from J, leaving 12 bases between them. The germline CDR1 and CDR2 sequences are SGHRS and YFSETQ. CDR3 bases: TGCGCCAGCAGCTCAGGGATACGGATGAACACTGAAGCTTTCTTT. Protein product: CASSSGIRMNTEAFF.

The J gene is TRBJ2-1, the V gene TRBV2, with D perhaps matching TRBD2 (5 bases). The germline gives CDR1 SNHLY, CDR2 FYNNEI. The length of the CDR3 is 15 residues. Trimming removed 9 bases at V and 0 bases at J, with 15 bases between. CDR3 coding DNA: TGTGCCAGTAATTCTCGGGGTTCCTCCTACAATGAGCAGTTCTTC. Amino acid sequence: CASNSRGSSYNEQFF. Full variable domain (remainder filled in from reference TRBV2 and TRBJ2-1): EPEVTQTPSHQVTQMGQEVILRCVPISNHLYFYWYRQILGQKVEFLVSFYNNEISEKSEIFDDQFSVERPDGSNFTLKIRSTKLEDSAMYFCASNSRGSSYNEQFFGPGTRLTVL.

This chain connects TRBV19 to TRBJ2-2; 10 bases match TRBD2. The CDR3 is 15 amino acids. Trimming cost V 7 bases and J 6 bases; bases outside gene matches: 8. Germline CDR1 reads LNHDA; CDR2 reads SQIVND (reference sequence). CDR3: CASTSSGRRSGELFF. CDR3 coding DNA: TGTGCCAGTACCTCTAGCGGGAGAAGGTCCGGGGAGCTGTTTTTT.

This clone showed up just once. The chain uses TRBV7-9 and TRBJ2-5; 8 bases are shared with TRBD2. J was trimmed by 7 bases and V by 5 bases; bases with no gene match: 6. The germline CDR1 and CDR2 sequences are SEHNR and FQNEAQ (reference sequence). There are 13 residues in the CDR3. CDR3 sequence reads: CASSPGTSGTQYF. The CDR3 DNA reads TGTGCCAGCAGCCCCGGGACTAGTGGGACCCAGTACTTC.

The chain links TRBV6-2 or TRBV6-3 to TRBJ2-2, with D perhaps assigned TRBD1 or TRBD2 (5 bases each). Per the germline V gene, CDR1 is MNHEY and CDR2 is SVGEGT. V dropped 5 bases and J dropped 3 bases, with 16 bases sitting between them. The CDR3 covers 16 residues. The CDR3 DNA sequence: TGTGCCAGCAGTCGGGGAAAACCACAGGACACCGGGGAGCTGTTTTTT. Translating it yields CASSRGKPQDTGELFF.

This chain connects TRBV4-2 to TRBJ1-6; 7 bases fit TRBD1. In germline, CDR1 is LGHNA, CDR2 YNFKEQ. This CDR3 comprises 15 residues. The V gene end was trimmed by 3 bases and the J gene end by 5 bases; junction bases not matched to a gene: 4. CDR3 sequence reads: CASSHPGTDNSPLHF. Here the CDR3 DNA reads TGTGCCAGCAGCCATCCCGGGACAGATAATTCACCCCTCCACTTT.

The gene calls are TRBV30 and TRBJ1-1, with 7 nucleotides matching TRBD1. V was clipped by 3 bases and J by 2 bases; unmatched bases: 3. CDR3 length equals 13 residues. Germline lookup yields CDR1 GTSNPN and CDR2 SVGIG (reference sequence). The DNA of the CDR3 is TGTGCCTGGAGCCGGGACAGCAACACTGAAGCTTTCTTT. This sequence encodes CAWSRDSNTEAFF. Complete variable domain (other parts from reference TRBV30 and TRBJ1-1): SQTIHQWPATLVQPVGSPLSLECTVEGTSNPNLYWYRQAAGRGLQLLFYSVGIGQISSEVPQNLSASRPQDRQFILSSKKLLLSDSGFYLCAWSRDSNTEAFFGQGTRLTVV.

The V call is TRBV28, the J call TRBJ1-2, with 7 bases identical to TRBD1. The CDR3 is 15 residues long. CDR1 is MDHEN and CDR2 is SYDVKM in the germline V gene. The V gene end was trimmed by 6 bases and the J gene end by 0 bases; junction bases not matched to a gene: 7. This CDR3 is CASRIQGRTNYGYTF. CDR3 nucleotide sequence: TGTGCCAGCAGGATACAGGGGAGGACTAACTATGGCTACACCTTC.

CDR3 nucleotide sequence: TGTGCCAGCAGCTTAAAGTCAGCATATAGCAATCAGCCCCAGCATTTT. Its translation is CASSLKSAYSNQPQHF. This chain links TRBV7-8 with TRBJ1-5; the D is unclear. V was pared by 2 bases and J by 0 bases, with 11 bases between. Germline loops: CDR1 SGHVS, CDR2 FQNEAQ. The CDR3 spans 16 residues. Filled out from reference TRBV7-8 and TRBJ1-5, the complete variable domain reads GAGVSQSPRYKVAKRGQDVALRCDPISGHVSLFWYQQALGQGPEFLTYFQNEAQLDKSGLPSDRFFAERPEGSVSTLKIQRTQQEDSAVYLCASSLKSAYSNQPQHFGDGTRLSIL.

This clone was observed once. V usage is TRBV7-3 and J usage is TRBJ2-1, with D perhaps TRBD1 or TRBD2 (6 bases each). The CDR3 totals 17 residues. V lost 3 bases, J lost 6 bases, and 21 bases lay in between. The germline V gene has CDR1 SGHTA and CDR2 FQGTGA. The CDR3 DNA reads as TGTGCCAGCAGCTTCCGAAGGGACCGCCCGGGGGCCAATGAGCAGTTCTTC. This gives the protein CASSFRRDRPGANEQFF. Complete variable domain (other parts from reference TRBV7-3 and TRBJ2-1): GAGVSQTPSNKVTEKGKYVELRCDPISGHTALYWYRQSLGQGPEFLIYFQGTGAADDSGLPNDRFFAVRPEGSVSTLKIQRTERGDSAVYLCASSFRRDRPGANEQFFGPGTRLTVL.